This TCR beta chain was sequenced during a study of shared clonotypes between healthy human individuals. Study-level results: A small donor pool kept down the genetic and exposure-history diversity that was represented. The authors sampled blood alone, and tissue repertoires likely differ. The rarefaction results pointed to incomplete sorted-subset sequencing despite large depth.

This CDR3 comprises 15 residues. CDR1 is SGHKS, CDR2 YYEKEE, per germline (reference sequence). The V and J ends lost 1 base and 7 bases, in that order; junction bases with no gene match: 7. With respect to this clone: Antigen unknown.

Some clones are missing from TCRdb's copy, which holds only in-frame ones; the method was immunoSEQ multiplex PCR. The sample has about 820,000 clones; around 92% are singletons. CD45RO-negative, CCR7-selected cells formed the naive CD8 fraction, which excluded terminally differentiated effector memory CD45RA+ cells. This TCR came from a man aged 25 to 40 in good health. Material for sequencing was naive CD8+ T cells sorted from blood. This chain links TRBV5-5 with TRBJ2-2; 7 bases align to TRBD1. CDR3 loop: CASSLRDREGGELFF. CDR3 bases: TGTGCCAGCAGCTTGCGGGACAGAGAGGGCGGGGAGCTGTTTTTT.